Sequencing of this T cell receptor beta chain was carried out in a study of blood T cells in healthy people across ages. This clonotype was seen only a few times. V lost 5 bases to trimming and J lost 14 bases, with 17 bases between them. Germline values: CDR1 SGHAT, CDR2 FQDESV (reference sequence). The CDR3 consists of 12 residues. Primed by a sample-barcoded 5' primer and a J-beta primer mix, a second PCR proceeded for about 6 to 11 cycles. TCRdb reanalysed the 5' RACE reads using MiXCR and keeps one entry per CDR3 protein. The sample contains some 760,000 distinct CDR3 sequences, around a quarter of which appear only once. These same data were also listed under a study on T cells of mothers and their children.

The sample was blood. The V and J genes are TRBV11-1 and TRBJ2-3, with a weak D call TRBD2 (7 bases). This TCR was recovered from a boy between 10 and 17 years old in good health. The DNA of the CDR3 is TGTGCCAGCAGCCCGGGAGGACAGAAAGCGTATTTT. Translated, it gives CASSPGGQKAYF.